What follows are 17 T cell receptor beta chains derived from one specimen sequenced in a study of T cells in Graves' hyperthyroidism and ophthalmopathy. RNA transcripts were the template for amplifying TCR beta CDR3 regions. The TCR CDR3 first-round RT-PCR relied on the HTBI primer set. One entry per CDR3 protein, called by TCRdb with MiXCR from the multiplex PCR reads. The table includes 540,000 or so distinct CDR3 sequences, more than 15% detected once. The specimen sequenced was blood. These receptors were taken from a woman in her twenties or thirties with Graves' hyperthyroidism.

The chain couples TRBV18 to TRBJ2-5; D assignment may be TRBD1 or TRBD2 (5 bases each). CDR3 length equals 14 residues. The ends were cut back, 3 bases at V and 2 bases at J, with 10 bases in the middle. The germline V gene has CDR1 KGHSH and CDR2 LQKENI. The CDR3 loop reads CASSPPGPQETQYF. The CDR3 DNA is TGTGCCAGCTCACCCCCGGGACCTCAAGAGACCCAGTACTTC. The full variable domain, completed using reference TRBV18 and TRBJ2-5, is NAGVMQNPRHLVRRRGQEARLRCSPMKGHSHVYWYRQLPEEGLKFMVYLQKENIIDESGMPKERFSAEFPKEGPSILRIQQVVRGDSAAYFCASSPPGPQETQYFGPGTRLLVL.

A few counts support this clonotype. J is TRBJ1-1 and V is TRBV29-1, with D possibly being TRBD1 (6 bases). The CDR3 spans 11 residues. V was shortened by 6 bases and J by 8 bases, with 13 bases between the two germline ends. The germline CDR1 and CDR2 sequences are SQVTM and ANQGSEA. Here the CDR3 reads CSVGGREEAFF. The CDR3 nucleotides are TGCAGCGTGGGGGGCAGGGAAGAAGCTTTCTTT.

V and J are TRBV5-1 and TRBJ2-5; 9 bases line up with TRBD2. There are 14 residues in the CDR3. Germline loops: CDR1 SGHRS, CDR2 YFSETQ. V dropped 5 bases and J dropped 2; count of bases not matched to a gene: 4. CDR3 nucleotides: TGCGCCAGCAGTCCCGCGGGAGGGCAAGAGACCCAGTACTTC. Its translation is CASSPAGGQETQYF.

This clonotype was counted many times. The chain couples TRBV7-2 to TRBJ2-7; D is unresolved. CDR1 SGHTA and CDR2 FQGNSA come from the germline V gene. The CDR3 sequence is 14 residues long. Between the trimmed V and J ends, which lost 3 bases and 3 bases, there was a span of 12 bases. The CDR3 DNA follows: TGTGCCAGCAGCTTGGGTGCAGCAAACTACGAGCAGTACTTC. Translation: CASSLGAANYEQYF.

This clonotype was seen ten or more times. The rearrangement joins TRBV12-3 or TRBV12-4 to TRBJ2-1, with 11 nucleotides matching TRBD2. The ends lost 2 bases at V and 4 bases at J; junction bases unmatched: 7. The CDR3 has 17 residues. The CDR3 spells CASSLMVAGGLYNEQFF. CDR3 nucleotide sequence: TGTGCCAGCAGTTTAATGGTAGCGGGAGGGTTGTACAATGAGCAGTTCTTC.

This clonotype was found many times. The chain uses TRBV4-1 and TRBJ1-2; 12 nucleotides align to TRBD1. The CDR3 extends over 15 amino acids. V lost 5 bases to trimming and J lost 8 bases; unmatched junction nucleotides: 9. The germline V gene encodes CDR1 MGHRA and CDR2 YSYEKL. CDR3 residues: CASSGPGQGAQGYTF. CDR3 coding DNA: TGCGCCAGCAGCGGTCCGGGACAGGGGGCTCAGGGCTACACCTTC.

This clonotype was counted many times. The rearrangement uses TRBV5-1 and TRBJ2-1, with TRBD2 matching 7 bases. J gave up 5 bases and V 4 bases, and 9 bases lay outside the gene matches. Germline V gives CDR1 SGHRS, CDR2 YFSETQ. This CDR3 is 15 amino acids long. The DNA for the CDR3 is TGCGCCAGCAGCCACGGAAGGGGAGGGGACAATGAGCAGTTCTTC. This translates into CASSHGRGGDNEQFF.

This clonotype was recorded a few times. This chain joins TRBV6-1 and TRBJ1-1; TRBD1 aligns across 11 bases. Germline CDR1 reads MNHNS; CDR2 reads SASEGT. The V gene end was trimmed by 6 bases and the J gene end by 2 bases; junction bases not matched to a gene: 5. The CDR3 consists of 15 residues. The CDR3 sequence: CASSGDRGANTEAFF. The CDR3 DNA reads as TGTGCCAGCAGCGGGGACAGGGGGGCTAACACTGAAGCTTTCTTT.

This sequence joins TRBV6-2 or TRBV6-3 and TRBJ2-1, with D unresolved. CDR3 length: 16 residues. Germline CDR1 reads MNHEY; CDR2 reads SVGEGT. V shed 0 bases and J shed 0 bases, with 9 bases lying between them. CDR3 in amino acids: CASSYSTVSSYNEQFF. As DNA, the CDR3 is TGTGCCAGCAGTTACTCGACCGTAAGCTCCTACAATGAGCAGTTCTTC.

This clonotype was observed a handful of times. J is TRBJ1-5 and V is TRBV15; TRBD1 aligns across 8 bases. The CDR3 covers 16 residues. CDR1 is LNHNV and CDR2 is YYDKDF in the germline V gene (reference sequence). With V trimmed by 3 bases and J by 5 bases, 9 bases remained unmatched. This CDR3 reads CATSSQGQGADQPQHF. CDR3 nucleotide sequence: TGTGCCACCAGCAGCCAAGGACAGGGAGCAGATCAGCCCCAGCATTTT.

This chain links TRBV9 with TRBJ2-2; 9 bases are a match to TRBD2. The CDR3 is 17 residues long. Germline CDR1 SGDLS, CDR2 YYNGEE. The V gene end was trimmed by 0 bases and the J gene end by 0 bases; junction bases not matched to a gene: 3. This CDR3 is CASSVELAGANTGELFF. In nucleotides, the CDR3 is TGTGCCAGCAGCGTAGAATTAGCGGGAGCGAACACCGGGGAGCTGTTTTTT.

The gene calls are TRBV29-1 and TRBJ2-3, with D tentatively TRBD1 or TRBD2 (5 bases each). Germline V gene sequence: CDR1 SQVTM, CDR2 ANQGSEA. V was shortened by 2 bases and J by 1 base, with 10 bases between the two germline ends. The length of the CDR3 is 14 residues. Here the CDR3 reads CSVETMGGTDTQYF. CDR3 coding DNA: TGCAGCGTTGAAACTATGGGGGGCACAGATACGCAGTATTTT.

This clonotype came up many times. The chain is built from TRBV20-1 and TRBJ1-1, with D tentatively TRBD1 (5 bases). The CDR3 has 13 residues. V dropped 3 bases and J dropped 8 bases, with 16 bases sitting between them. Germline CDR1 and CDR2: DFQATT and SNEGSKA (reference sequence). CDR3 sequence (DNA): TGCAGTGCTAGCCGGGACGCTCAAATAGAAGCTTTCTTT. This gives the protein CSASRDAQIEAFF.

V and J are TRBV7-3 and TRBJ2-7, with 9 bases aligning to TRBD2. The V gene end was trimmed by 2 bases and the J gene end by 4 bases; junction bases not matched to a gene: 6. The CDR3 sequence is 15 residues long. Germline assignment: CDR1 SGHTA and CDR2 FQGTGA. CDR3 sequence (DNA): TGTGCCAGCAGCTTACTGGAGCGGGGGGCTTACGAGCAGTACTTC. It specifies CASSLLERGAYEQYF.

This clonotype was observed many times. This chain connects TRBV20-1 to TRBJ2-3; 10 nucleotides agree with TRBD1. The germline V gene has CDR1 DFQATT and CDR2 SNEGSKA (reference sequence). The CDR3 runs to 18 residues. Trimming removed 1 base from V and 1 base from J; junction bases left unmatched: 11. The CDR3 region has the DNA TGCAGTGCTAGAGTTCTTGGAGCCGGGACAGGGGGCACAGATACGCAGTATTTT. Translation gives CSARVLGAGTGGTDTQYF.

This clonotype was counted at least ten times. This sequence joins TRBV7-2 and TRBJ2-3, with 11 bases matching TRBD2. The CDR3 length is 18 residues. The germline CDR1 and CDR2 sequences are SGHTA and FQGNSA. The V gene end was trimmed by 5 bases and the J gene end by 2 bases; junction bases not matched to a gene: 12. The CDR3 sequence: CASSPIPGLAAFTDTQYF. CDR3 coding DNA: TGTGCCAGCAGCCCGATCCCGGGACTAGCGGCTTTCACAGATACGCAGTATTTT.

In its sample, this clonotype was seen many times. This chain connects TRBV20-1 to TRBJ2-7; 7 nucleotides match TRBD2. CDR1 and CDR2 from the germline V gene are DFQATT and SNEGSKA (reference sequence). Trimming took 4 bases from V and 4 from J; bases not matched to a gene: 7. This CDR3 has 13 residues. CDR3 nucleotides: TGCAGTGCTACCCAATGGGAGGGTTACGAGCAGTACTTC. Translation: CSATQWEGYEQYF.